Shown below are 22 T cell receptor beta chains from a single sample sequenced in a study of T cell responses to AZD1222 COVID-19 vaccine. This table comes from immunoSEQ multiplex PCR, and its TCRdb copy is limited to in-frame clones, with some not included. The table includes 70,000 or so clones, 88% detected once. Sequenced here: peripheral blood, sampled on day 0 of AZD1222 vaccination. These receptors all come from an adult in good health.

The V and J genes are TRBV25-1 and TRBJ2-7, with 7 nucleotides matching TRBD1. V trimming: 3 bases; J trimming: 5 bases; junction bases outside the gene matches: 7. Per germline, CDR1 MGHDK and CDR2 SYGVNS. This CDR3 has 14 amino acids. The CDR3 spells CASSDEQGIDEQYF. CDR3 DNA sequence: TGTGCCAGCAGTGATGAACAGGGGATAGACGAGCAGTACTTC.

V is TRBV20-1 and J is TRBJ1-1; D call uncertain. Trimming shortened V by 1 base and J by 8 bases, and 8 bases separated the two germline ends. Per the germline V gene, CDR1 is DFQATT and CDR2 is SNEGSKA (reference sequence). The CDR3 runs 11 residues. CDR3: CSARGLGEAFF. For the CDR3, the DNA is TGCAGTGCTAGAGGTCTGGGGGAAGCTTTCTTT.

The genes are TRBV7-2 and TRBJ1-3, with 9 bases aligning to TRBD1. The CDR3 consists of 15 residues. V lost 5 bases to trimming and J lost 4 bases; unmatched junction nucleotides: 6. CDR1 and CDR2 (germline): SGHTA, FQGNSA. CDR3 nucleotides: TGTGCCAGCAGCACTCGACAGGGGGGAGGAAACACCATATATTTT. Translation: CASSTRQGGGNTIYF. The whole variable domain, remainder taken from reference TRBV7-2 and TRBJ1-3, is GAGVSQSPSNKVTEKGKDVELRCDPISGHTALYWYRQSLGQGLEFLIYFQGNSAPDKSGLPSDRFSAERTGGSVSTLTIQRTQQEDSAVYLCASSTRQGGGNTIYFGEGSWLTVV.

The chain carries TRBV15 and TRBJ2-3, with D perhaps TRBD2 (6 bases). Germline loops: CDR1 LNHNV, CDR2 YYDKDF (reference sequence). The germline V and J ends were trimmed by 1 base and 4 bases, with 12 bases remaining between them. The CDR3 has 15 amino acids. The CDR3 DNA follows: TGTGCCACCAGCAGAGGGACGGGAGCCTCAGATACGCAGTATTTT. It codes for CATSRGTGASDTQYF.

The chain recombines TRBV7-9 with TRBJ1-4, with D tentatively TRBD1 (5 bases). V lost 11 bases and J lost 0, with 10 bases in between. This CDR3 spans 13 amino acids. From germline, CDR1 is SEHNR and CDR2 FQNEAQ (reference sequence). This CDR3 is CAGDSTTNEKLFF. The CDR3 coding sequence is TGTGCCGGGGACTCTACAACTAATGAAAAACTGTTTTTT.

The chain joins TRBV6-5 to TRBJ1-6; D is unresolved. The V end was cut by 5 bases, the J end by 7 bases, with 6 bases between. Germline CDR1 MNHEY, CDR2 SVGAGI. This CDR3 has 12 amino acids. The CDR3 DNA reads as TGTGCCAGCAGTCGAAGGAATTCACCCCTCCACTTT. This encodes CASSRRNSPLHF.

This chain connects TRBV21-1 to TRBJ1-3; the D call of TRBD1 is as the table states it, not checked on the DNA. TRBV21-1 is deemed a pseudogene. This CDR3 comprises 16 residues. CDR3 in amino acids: CASSKSRQISGNTIYF. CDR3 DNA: TGTGCCAGCAGCAAAAGTCGACAGATCTCTGGAAACACCATATATTTT.

CDR3 protein: CASSLGGANTEAFF. DNA of the CDR3: TGTGCCAGCAGCTTAGGTGGGGCGAACACTGAAGCTTTCTTT. The rearrangement uses TRBV7-9 and TRBJ1-1; D perhaps matches TRBD1 (5 bases). Trimming pared 1 base from V and 1 base from J, leaving 7 bases between. The CDR3 spans 14 residues. The V gene's germline CDR1 is SEHNR and CDR2 FQNEAQ (reference sequence).

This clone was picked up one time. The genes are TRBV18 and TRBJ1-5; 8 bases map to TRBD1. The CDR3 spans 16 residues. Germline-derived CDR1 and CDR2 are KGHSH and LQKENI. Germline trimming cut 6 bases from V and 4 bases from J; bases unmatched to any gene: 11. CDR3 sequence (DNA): TGTGCCAGCTCGGAAAAGACAGGGGTAGGGAATCAGCCCCAGCATTTT. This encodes CASSEKTGVGNQPQHF.

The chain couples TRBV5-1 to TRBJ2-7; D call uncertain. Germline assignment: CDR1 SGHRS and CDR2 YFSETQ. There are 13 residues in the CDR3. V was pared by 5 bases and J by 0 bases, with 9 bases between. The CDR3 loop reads CASRSDSSYEQYF. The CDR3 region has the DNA TGCGCCAGCAGGTCAGATAGCTCCTACGAGCAGTACTTC.

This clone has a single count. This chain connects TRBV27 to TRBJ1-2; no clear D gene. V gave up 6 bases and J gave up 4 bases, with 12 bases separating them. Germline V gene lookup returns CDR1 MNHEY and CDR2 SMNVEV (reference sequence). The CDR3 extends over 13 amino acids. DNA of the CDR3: TGTGCCAGCAGCCACCGTTCCGGCTATGGCTACACCTTC. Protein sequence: CASSHRSGYGYTF.

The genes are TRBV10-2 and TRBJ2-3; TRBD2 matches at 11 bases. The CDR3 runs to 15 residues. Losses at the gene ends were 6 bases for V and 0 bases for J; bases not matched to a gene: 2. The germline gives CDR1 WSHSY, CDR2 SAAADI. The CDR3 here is CASRGLAASTDTQYF. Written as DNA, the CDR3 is TGCGCCAGCAGGGGACTAGCGGCTAGCACAGATACGCAGTATTTT.

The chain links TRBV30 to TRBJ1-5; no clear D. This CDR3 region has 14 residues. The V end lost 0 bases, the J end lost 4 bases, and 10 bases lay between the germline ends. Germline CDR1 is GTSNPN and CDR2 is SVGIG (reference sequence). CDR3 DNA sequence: TGTGCCTGGAGTGTGGGTAGGGAGAATCAGCCCCAGCATTTT. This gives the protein CAWSVGRENQPQHF.

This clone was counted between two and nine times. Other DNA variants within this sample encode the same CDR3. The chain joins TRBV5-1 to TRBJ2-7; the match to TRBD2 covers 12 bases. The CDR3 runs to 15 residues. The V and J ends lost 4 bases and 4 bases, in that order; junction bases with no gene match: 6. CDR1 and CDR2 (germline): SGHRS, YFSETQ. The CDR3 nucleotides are TGCGCCAGCAGCCTCGGGACTAGCGGGTATTACGAGCAGTACTTC. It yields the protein CASSLGTSGYYEQYF.

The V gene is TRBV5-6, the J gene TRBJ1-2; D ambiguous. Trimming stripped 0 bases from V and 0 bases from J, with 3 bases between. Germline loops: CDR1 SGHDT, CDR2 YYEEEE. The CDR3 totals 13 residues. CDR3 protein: CASSLGSNYGYTF. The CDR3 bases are TGTGCCAGCAGCTTGGGTTCTAACTATGGCTACACCTTC. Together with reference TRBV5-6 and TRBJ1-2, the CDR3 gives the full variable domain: DAGVTQSPTHLIKTRGQQVTLRCSPKSGHDTVSWYQQALGQGPQFIFQYYEEEERQRGNFPDRFSGHQFPNYSSELNVNALLLGDSALYLCASSLGSNYGYTFGSGTRLTVV.

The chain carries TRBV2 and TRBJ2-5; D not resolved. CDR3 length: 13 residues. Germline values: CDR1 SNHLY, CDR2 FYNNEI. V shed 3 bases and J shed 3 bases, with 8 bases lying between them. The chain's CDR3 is CASSETQKETQYF. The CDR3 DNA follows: TGTGCCAGCAGTGAGACTCAAAAAGAGACCCAGTACTTC.

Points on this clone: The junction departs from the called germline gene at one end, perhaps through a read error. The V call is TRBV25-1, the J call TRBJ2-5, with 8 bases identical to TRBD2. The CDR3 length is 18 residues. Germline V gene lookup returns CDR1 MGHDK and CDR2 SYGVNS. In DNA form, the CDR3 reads TGTGCCAGCAGTGGCAAAAGACCGACTAGCGAAGACCAAGGGACCCAGTACTTC. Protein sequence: CASSGKRPTSEDQGTQYF.

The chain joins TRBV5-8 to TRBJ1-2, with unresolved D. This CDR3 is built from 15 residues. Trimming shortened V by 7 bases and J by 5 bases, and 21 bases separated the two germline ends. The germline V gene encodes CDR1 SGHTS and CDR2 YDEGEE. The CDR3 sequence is CASSFEPGRSYGYTF. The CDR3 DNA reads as TGTGCCAGCTCCTTTGAGCCGGGCCGCTCTTATGGCTACACCTTC.

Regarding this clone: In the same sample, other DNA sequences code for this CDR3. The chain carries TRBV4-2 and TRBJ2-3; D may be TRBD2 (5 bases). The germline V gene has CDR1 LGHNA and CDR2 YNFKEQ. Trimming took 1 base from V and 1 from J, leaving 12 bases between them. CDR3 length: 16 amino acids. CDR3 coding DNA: TGTGCCAGCAGCCAAGTAGGAGCGGAAGGCACAGATACGCAGTATTTT. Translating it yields CASSQVGAEGTDTQYF.

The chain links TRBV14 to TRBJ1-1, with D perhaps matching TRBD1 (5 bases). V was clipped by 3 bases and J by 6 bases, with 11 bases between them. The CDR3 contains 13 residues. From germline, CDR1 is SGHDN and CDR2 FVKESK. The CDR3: CASSHRQRSEAFF. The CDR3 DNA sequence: TGTGCCAGCAGCCACCGACAGAGATCTGAAGCTTTCTTT.

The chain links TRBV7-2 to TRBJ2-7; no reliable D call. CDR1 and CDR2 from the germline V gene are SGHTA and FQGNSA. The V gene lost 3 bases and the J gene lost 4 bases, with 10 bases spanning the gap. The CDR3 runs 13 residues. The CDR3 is CASSFQMRYEQYF. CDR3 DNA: TGTGCCAGCAGCTTCCAGATGAGGTACGAGCAGTACTTC.

The CDR3 bases are TGTGCCAGCAGCTTAGATTCGGTTGGTGCCAATTCACCCCTCCACTTT. This gives the protein CASSLDSVGANSPLHF. V is TRBV11-2 and J is TRBJ1-6; D uncertain. The CDR3 loop spans 16 amino acids. Germline V gene lookup returns CDR1 SGHAT and CDR2 FQNNGV. The V gene lost 0 bases and the J gene lost 7 bases, with 13 bases spanning the gap.